One sample yielded the 8 T cell receptor beta chains listed below, sequenced in a study of T cells in Graves' hyperthyroidism and ophthalmopathy. It was RNA transcripts that yielded the amplified TCR beta CDR3 regions. During a first-round RT-PCR of the TCR CDR3, the HTBI primer set was used. TCRdb redid the calling of the multiplex PCR reads with MiXCR, one entry per CDR3 protein. The table has hundreds of thousands of distinct CDR3 sequences, 45% seen once. Sequencing was done on a sample of peripheral blood or thyroid tissue (not recorded which). The receptor set was obtained from an adult man with Graves' disease, either hyperthyroidism or ophthalmopathy (not recorded which).

This clonotype has ten or more counts. The chain couples TRBV7-9 to TRBJ2-5, with D unclear. Deletions cut 1 base from V and 2 bases from J, with 8 bases between. Germline loops: CDR1 SEHNR, CDR2 FQNEAQ (reference sequence). CDR3 size: 14 residues. The CDR3 protein is CASSLDSSQETQYF. The CDR3 DNA sequence: TGTGCCAGCAGCTTAGACAGCTCACAAGAGACCCAGTACTTC. The full variable domain, rest sourced from reference TRBV7-9 and TRBJ2-5, is DTGVSQNPRHKITKRGQNVTFRCDPISEHNRLYWYRQTLGQGPEFLTYFQNEAQLEKSRLLSDRFSAERPKGSFSTLEIQRTEQGDSAMYLCASSLDSSQETQYFGPGTRLLVL.

A remark on this clonotype: Given a much more abundant clone one base away, this may be a read error. V and J are TRBV11-2 and TRBJ1-5, with D possibly TRBD1 on 5 matching bases. The germline V and J ends were trimmed by 5 bases and 5 bases, with 10 bases remaining between them. CDR3 size: 13 residues. Per the germline V gene, CDR1 is SGHAT and CDR2 is FQNNGV. CDR3 sequence (DNA): TGTGCCAGCAGCCATGACAGTTATCAGCCCCAGCATTTT. Translation: CASSHDSYQPQHF.

This chain links TRBV9 with TRBJ1-2, with D uncertain. Per the germline V gene, CDR1 is SGDLS and CDR2 is YYNGEE. CDR3 length equals 15 residues. V lost 0 bases, J lost 0 bases, and 9 bases lay in between. CDR3 protein: CASSVENGANYGYTF. DNA for the CDR3: TGTGCCAGCAGCGTAGAGAACGGAGCTAACTATGGCTACACCTTC.

The chain links TRBV20-1 to TRBJ1-2, with TRBD1 as a possible D gene (6 bases). The CDR3 loop spans 16 amino acids. CDR1 and CDR2 from the germline V gene are DFQATT and SNEGSKA (reference sequence). The V gene lost 4 bases and the J gene lost 8 bases, with 26 bases spanning the gap. The CDR3 sequence is CSAIRGGRWGGRGYTF. The CDR3 coding sequence is TGCAGTGCTATCCGCGGGGGGCGCTGGGGGGGGCGAGGCTACACCTTC.

The rearrangement uses TRBV9 and TRBJ1-2, with a weak D call TRBD1 (5 bases). The germline CDR1 and CDR2 sequences are SGDLS and YYNGEE. This CDR3 is 11 amino acids long. CDR3: CDLTANYGYTF. CDR3 DNA: TGTGACCTGACAGCGAACTATGGCTACACCTTC. The full variable domain, completed using reference TRBV9 and TRBJ1-2, is DSGVTQTPKHLITATGQRVTLRCSPRSGDLSVYWYQQSLDQGLQFLIQYYNGEERAKGNILERFSAQQFPDLHSELNLSSLELGDSALYFCDLTANYGYTFGSGTRLTVV.

V gene TRBV9 combines with J gene TRBJ1-6; 10 nucleotides agree with TRBD1. Germline V lookup: CDR1 SGDLS, CDR2 YYNGEE. The CDR3 is 15 residues long. J lost 14 bases, V lost 4 bases, and 12 bases had no gene match. The CDR3 loop is CASSYSGTGEGTLHF. CDR3 nucleotide sequence: TGTGCCAGCAGCTACTCCGGGACAGGGGAAGGAACCCTCCACTTT.

This clonotype was counted at least ten times. The chain joins TRBV29-1 to TRBJ1-2, with unresolved D. The CDR3 extends over 12 amino acids. Germline V gives CDR1 SQVTM, CDR2 ANQGSEA. Trimming removed 3 bases from V and 8 bases from J, with 13 bases in between. CDR3 in DNA: TGCAGCGTTGATTTGGAGGGCAGCGGCTACACCTTC. Amino acid sequence: CSVDLEGSGYTF.

V usage is TRBV29-1 and J usage is TRBJ1-2; 9 bases agree with TRBD1. Germline V gene lookup returns CDR1 SQVTM and CDR2 ANQGSEA. There are 13 residues in the CDR3. Trimming at V came to 8 bases and at J to 6 bases, leaving 10 bases not matched to a gene. In nucleotides, the CDR3 is TGCAGCCCCGAACCCGGGACAGGGAATGGCTACACCTTC. This encodes CSPEPGTGNGYTF.